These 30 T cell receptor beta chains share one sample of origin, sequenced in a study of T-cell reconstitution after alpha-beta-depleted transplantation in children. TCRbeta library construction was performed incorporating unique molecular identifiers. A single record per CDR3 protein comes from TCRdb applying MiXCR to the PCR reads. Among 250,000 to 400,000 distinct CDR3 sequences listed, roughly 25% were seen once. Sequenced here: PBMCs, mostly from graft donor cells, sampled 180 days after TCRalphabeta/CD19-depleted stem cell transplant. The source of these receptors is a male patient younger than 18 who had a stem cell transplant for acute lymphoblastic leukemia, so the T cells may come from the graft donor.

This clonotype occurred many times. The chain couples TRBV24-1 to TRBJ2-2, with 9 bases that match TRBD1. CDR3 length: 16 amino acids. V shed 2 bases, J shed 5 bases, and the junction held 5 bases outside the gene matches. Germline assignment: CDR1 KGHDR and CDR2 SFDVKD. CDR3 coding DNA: TGTGCCACCAGTGATTCGGGACAGGGAAAAACCGGGGAGCTGTTTTTT. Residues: CATSDSGQGKTGELFF.

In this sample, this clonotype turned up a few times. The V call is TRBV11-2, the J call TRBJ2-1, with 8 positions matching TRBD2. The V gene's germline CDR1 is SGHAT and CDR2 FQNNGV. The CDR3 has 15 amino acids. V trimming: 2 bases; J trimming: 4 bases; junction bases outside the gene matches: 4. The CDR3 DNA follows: TGTGCCAGCAGCTTACTTCGGGGGGGGTACAATGAGCAGTTCTTC. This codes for CASSLLRGGYNEQFF.

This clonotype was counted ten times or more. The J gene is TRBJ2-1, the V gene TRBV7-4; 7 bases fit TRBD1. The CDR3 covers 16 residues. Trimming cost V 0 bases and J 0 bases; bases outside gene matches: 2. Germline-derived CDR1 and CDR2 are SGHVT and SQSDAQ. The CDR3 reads CASSLATGNSYNEQFF. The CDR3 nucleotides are TGTGCCAGCAGCTTAGCGACAGGGAACTCCTACAATGAGCAGTTCTTC.

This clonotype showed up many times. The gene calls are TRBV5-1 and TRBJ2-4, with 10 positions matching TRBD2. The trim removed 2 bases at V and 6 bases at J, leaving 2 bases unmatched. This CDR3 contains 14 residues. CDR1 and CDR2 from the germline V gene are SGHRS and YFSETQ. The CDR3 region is CASSFRTSGNIQYF. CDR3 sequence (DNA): TGCGCCAGCAGCTTCCGGACTAGCGGAAACATTCAGTACTTC.

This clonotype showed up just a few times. CDR3 DNA sequence: TGTGCCAGCACGGGTGAGCAGTTCTTC. Its protein is CASTGEQFF. The chain couples TRBV27 to TRBJ2-1; D unresolved. V was pared by 7 bases and J by 9 bases, with 4 bases between. The CDR3 covers 9 residues. Per the germline V gene, CDR1 is MNHEY and CDR2 is SMNVEV (reference sequence).

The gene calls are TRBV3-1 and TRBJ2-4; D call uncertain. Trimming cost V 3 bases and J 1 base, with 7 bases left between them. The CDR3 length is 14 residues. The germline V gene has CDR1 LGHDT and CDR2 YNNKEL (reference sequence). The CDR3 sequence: CASSQAHAKNIQYF. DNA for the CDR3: TGTGCCAGCAGCCAGGCTCACGCCAAAAACATTCAGTACTTC.

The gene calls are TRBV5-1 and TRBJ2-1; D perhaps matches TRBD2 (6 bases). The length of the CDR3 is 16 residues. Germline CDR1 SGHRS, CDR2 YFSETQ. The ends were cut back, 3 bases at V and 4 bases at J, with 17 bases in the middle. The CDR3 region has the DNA TGCGCCAGCAGCTACGACCGGGACTCCAGATACAATGAGCAGTTCTTC. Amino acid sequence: CASSYDRDSRYNEQFF.

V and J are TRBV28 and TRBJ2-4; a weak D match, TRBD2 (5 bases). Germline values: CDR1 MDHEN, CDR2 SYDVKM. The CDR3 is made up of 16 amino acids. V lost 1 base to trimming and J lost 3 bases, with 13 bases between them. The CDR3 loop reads CASSLLGSLGKNIQYF. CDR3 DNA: TGTGCCAGCAGTTTATTGGGGAGTTTGGGCAAAAACATTCAGTACTTC.

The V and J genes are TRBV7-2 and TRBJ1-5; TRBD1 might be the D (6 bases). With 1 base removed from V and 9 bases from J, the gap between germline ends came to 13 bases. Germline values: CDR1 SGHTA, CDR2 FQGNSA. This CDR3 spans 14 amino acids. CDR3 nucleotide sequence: TGTGCCAGCAGCTTAGGAAGCCGGGGGCGGCCCCAGCATTTT. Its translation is CASSLGSRGRPQHF.

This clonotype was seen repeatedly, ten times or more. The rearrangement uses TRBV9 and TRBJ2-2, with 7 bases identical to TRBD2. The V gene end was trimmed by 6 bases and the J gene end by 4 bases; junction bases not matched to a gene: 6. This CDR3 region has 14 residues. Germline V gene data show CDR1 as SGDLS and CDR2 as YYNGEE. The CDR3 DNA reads TGTGCCAGCACGGGGGACTATCCCACCGGGGAGCTGTTTTTT. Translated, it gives CASTGDYPTGELFF. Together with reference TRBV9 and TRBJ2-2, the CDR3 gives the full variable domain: DSGVTQTPKHLITATGQRVTLRCSPRSGDLSVYWYQQSLDQGLQFLIQYYNGEERAKGNILERFSAQQFPDLHSELNLSSLELGDSALYFCASTGDYPTGELFFGEGSRLTVL.

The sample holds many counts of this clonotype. The CDR3 loop is CASQGGGETQYF. CDR3 nucleotide sequence: TGTGCCTCACAGGGGGGGGGCGAGACCCAGTACTTC. This chain joins TRBV6-6 and TRBJ2-5; D is perhaps TRBD1 (8 bases). Germline V gene data show CDR1 as MNHNY and CDR2 as SVGAGI (reference sequence). The V end lost 11 bases, the J end lost 5 bases, and 15 bases lay between the germline ends. The CDR3 sequence is 12 residues long.

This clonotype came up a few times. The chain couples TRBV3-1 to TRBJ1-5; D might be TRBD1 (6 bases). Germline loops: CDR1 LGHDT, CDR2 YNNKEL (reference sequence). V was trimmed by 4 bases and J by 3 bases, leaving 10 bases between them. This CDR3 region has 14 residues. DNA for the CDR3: TGTGCCAGCAGCCGGCAGGGGTACAATCAGCCCCAGCATTTT. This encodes CASSRQGYNQPQHF.

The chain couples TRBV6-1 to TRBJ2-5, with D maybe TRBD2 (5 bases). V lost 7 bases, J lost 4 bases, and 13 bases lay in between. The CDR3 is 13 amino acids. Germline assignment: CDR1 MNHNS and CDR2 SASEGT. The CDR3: CASKYEGIETQYF. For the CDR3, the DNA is TGTGCCAGCAAATATGAGGGTATAGAGACCCAGTACTTC.

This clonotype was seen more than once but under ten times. The CDR3 DNA reads TGTGCCAGCAGCAATAACAGGGGGTCGCAAGAGACCCAGTACTTC. Translating it yields CASSNNRGSQETQYF. The rearrangement joins TRBV2 to TRBJ2-5, with 8 bases identical to TRBD1. This CDR3 is built from 15 residues. The V segment lost 6 bases and the J segment 2 bases; nucleotides outside the gene matches: 8. The germline V gene encodes CDR1 SNHLY and CDR2 FYNNEI.

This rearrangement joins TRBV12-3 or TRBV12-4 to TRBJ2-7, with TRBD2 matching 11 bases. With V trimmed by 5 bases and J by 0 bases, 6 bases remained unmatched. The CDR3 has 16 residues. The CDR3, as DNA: TGTGCCAGCAGTGACAGCGGGACTAGCGGCTCCTACGAGCAGTACTTC. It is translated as CASSDSGTSGSYEQYF.

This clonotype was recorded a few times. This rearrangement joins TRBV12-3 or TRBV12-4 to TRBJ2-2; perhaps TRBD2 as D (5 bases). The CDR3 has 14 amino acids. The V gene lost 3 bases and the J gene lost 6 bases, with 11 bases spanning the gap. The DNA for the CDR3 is TGTGCCAGCAGTTTGTTTAGCGTGGCCGGGGAGCTGTTTTTT. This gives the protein CASSLFSVAGELFF.

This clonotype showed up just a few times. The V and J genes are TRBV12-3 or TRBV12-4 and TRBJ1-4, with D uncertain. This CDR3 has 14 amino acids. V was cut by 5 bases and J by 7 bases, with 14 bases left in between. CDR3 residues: CASSPYPTVEKLFF. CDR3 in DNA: TGTGCCAGCAGTCCGTACCCGACGGTTGAAAAACTGTTTTTT.

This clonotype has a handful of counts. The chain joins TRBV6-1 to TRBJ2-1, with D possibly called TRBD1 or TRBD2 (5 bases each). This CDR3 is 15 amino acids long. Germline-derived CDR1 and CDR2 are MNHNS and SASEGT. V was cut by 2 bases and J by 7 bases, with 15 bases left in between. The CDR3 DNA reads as TGTGCCAGCAGTGAACCGGGACGGCTGAAGAATGAGCAGTTCTTC. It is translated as CASSEPGRLKNEQFF.

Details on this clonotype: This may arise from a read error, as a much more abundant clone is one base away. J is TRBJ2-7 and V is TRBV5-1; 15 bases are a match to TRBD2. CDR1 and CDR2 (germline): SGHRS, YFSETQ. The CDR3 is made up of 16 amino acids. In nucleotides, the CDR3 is TGCGCCTGCAGCGGGGGACTAGCGGGAGGTGTCTACGAGCAGTACTTC. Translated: CACSGGLAGGVYEQYF.

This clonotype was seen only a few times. For the CDR3, the DNA is TGCGCCAGCAGCTTAGCGGGAGGGCCTAACGAGCAGTACTTC. This gives the protein CASSLAGGPNEQYF. The rearrangement joins TRBV5-1 to TRBJ2-7, with 10 bases matching TRBD2. This CDR3 is built from 14 residues. V was clipped by 2 bases and J by 5 bases; unmatched bases: 4. Looked up from germline, CDR1 is SGHRS and CDR2 is YFSETQ.

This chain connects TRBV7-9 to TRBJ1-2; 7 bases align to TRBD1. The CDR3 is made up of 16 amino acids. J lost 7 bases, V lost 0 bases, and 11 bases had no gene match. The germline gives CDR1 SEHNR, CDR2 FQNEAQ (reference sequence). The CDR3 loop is CASSLAIRQGVSGYTF. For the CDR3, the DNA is TGTGCCAGCAGCTTAGCGATAAGACAGGGCGTATCTGGCTACACCTTC. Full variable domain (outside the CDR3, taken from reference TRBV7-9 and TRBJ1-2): DTGVSQNPRHKITKRGQNVTFRCDPISEHNRLYWYRQTLGQGPEFLTYFQNEAQLEKSRLLSDRFSAERPKGSFSTLEIQRTEQGDSAMYLCASSLAIRQGVSGYTFGSGTRLTVV.

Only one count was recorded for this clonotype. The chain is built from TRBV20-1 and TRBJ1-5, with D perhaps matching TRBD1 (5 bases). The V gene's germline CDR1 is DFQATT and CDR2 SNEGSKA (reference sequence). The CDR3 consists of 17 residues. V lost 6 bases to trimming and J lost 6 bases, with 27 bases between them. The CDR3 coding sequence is TGCAGTGCATATTCTAGGACAAGTCCTCGCTTCGGTCAGCCCCAGCATTTT. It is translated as CSAYSRTSPRFGQPQHF.

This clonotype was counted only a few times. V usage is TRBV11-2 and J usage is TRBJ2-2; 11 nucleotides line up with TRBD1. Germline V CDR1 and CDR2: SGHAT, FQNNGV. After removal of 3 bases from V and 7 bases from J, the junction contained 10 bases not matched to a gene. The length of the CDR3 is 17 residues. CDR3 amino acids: CASSFSRGQGVGGELFF. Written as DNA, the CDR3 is TGTGCCAGCAGCTTCAGCCGGGGACAGGGGGTAGGCGGGGAGCTGTTTTTT. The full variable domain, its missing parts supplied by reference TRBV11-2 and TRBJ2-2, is EAGVAQSPRYKIIEKRQSVAFWCNPISGHATLYWYQQILGQGPKLLIQFQNNGVVDDSQLPKDRFSAERLKGVDSTLKIQPAKLEDSAVYLCASSFSRGQGVGGELFFGEGSRLTVL.

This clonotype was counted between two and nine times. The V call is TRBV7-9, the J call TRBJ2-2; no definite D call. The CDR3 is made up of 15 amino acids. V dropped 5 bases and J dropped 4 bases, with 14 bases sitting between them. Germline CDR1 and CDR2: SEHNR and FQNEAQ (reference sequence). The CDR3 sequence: CASSPGSWATGELFF. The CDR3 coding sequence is TGTGCCAGCAGCCCCGGAAGTTGGGCCACCGGGGAGCTGTTTTTT.

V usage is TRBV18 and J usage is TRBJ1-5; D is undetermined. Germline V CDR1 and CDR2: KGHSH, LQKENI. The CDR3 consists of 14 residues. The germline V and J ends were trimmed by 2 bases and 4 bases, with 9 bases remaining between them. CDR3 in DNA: TGTGCCAGCTCACCAGTTGCGGGGAATCAGCCCCAGCATTTT. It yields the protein CASSPVAGNQPQHF.

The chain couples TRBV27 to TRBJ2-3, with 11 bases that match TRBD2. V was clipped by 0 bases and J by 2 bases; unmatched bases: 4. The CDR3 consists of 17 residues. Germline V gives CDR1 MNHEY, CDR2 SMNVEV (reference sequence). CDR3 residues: CASSLSPSGRLTDTQYF. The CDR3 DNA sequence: TGTGCCAGCAGTTTATCCCCTAGCGGGAGGCTCACAGATACGCAGTATTTT.

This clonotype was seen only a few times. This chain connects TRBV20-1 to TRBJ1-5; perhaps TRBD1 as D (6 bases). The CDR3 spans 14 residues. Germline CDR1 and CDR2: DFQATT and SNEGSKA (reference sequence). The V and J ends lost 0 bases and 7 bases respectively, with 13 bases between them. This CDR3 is CSARDPPGGQPQHF. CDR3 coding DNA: TGCAGTGCTAGAGATCCCCCCGGGGGCCAGCCCCAGCATTTT.

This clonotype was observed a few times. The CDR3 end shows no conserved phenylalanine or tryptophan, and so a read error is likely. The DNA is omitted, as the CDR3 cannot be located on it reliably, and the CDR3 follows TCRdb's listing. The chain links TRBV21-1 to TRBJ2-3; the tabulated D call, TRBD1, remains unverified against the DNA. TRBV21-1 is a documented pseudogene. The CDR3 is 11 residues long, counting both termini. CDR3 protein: CASSKGFRGTL.

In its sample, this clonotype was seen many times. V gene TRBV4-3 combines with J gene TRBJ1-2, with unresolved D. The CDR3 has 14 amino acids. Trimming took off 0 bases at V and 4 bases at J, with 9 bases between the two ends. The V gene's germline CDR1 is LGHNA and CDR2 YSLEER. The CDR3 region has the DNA TGCGCCAGCAGCCAAGATCTGATGTCCTATGGCTACACCTTC. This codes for CASSQDLMSYGYTF.

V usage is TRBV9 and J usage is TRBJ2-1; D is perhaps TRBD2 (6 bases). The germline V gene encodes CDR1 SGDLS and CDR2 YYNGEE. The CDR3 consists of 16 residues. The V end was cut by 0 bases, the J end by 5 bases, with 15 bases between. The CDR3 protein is CASSVAAGFDDNEQFF. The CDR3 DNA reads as TGTGCCAGCAGCGTAGCGGCGGGATTCGACGACAATGAGCAGTTCTTC. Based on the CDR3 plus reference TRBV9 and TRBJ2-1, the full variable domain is DSGVTQTPKHLITATGQRVTLRCSPRSGDLSVYWYQQSLDQGLQFLIQYYNGEERAKGNILERFSAQQFPDLHSELNLSSLELGDSALYFCASSVAAGFDDNEQFFGPGTRLTVL.